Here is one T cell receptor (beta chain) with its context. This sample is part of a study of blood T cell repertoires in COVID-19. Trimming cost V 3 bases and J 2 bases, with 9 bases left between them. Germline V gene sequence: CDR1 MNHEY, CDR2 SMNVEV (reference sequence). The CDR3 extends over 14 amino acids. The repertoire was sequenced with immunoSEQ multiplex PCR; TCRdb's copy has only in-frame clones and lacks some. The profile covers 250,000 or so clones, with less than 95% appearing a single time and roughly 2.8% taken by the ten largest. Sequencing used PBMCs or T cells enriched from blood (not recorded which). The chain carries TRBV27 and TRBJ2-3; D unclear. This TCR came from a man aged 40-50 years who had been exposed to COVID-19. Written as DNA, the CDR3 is TGTGCCAGCAGTTTCTCCCACTACACAGATACGCAGTATTTT. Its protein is CASSFSHYTDTQYF.